This T cell receptor beta chain emerged from a study of blood T cell repertoires in COVID-19. Here immunoSEQ multiplex PCR was the method, and the copy in TCRdb shows in-frame clones only, minus some. The sample consists of approximately 400,000 clones, 88% of them appearing once. This CDR3 is 17 amino acids long. Looked up from germline, CDR1 is SGHTA and CDR2 is FQGNSA. V was clipped by 5 bases and J by 1 base, with 20 bases between them. The receptor comes from a woman between 18 and 30 years old who had recovered from COVID-19. This sequence joins TRBV7-2 and TRBJ1-1; tentative D call: TRBD1 (6 bases). Sequenced material: PBMCs or T cells enriched from blood (not recorded which). CDR3 sequence (DNA): TGTGCCAGCAGCGCCACCTCACCAGGGGTAAGGAACACTGAAGCTTTCTTT. Translated: CASSATSPGVRNTEAFF.